The source of this TCR beta chain is a study of identical twins. The table lists this clonotype with a few counts. CDR3 size: 15 residues. V lost 1 base, J lost 2 bases, and 10 bases lay in between. Germline lookup yields CDR1 LGHDT and CDR2 YNNKEL (reference sequence). MiXCR, applied by TCRdb to the 5' RACE reads, yields one record per CDR3 protein. Among fewer than 650,000 distinct CDR3 sequences listed, roughly 7.2% were seen once. The same sample was also used in a study of yellow fever vaccine responses in identical twins.

This rearrangement joins TRBV3-1 to TRBJ2-3; TRBD2 might be the D (5 bases). The sequence was collected from a woman between 18 and 29 years old in good health. Sequenced material: PBMCs. The CDR3 is CASSQGEPYTDTQYF. As DNA, the CDR3 is TGTGCCAGCAGCCAAGGGGAGCCCTACACAGATACGCAGTATTTT.